Following are 13 T cell receptor beta chains from one sample sequenced in a study of beta chain features in type 1 diabetes. Investigators reverse transcribed all isolated RNA, so they sequenced expressed TCRB transcripts. TCRdb's table, derived via immunoSEQ multiplex PCR, lists solely in-frame clones and lacks some. The table has over 600,000 clones, 9.5% to 15% seen once. Their antigen targets remain unknown. Regarding the study as a whole: A moderate, significant TCRB CDR3 shortening appeared in type 1 diabetes across four CD4+ subsets.

The sequenced sample was naive CD4+ T cells from blood. These receptor sequences come from a man aged 25-45 years with type 1 diabetes.

This clone was detected a few times. This chain links TRBV29-1 with TRBJ1-3; possible D gene TRBD1, 6 bases. Trimming pared 3 bases from V and 3 bases from J, leaving 12 bases between. The CDR3 sequence is 14 residues long. Germline V gives CDR1 SQVTM, CDR2 ANQGSEA. In nucleotides, the CDR3 is TGCAGCGTTGACAACAGGGTTGGTGGAAACACCATATATTTT. Translation: CSVDNRVGGNTIYF.

This clone was picked up a small number of times. The chain carries TRBV7-9 and TRBJ2-7; D call uncertain. The CDR3 spans 15 residues. Per the germline V gene, CDR1 is SEHNR and CDR2 is FQNEAQ (reference sequence). V gave up 1 base and J gave up 7 bases, with 17 bases separating them. The CDR3 region has the DNA TGTGCCAGCAGCTTAGGGTCAATCGGGCCCCGGGAGCAGTACTTC. Amino acids: CASSLGSIGPREQYF.

This clone was found a few times. The V call is TRBV6-1, the J call TRBJ1-6; TRBD1 agrees at 10 bases. The V gene end was trimmed by 4 bases and the J gene end by 12 bases; junction bases not matched to a gene: 6. Germline assignment: CDR1 MNHNS and CDR2 SASEGT. This CDR3 has 14 residues. The CDR3 coding sequence is TGTGCCAGCAGTGTTCCGGGACAGGGGTTACCCCTCCACTTT. It yields the protein CASSVPGQGLPLHF.

The CDR3 coding sequence is TGTGCCTGGAGGGACAGGGGAGTCTCTGGGGCCAACGTCCTGACTTTC. This gives the protein CAWRDRGVSGANVLTF. The rearrangement uses TRBV30 and TRBJ2-6, with 9 bases matching TRBD1. The CDR3 consists of 16 residues. Germline loops: CDR1 GTSNPN, CDR2 SVGIG (reference sequence). J was trimmed by 0 bases and V by 3 bases; bases with no gene match: 3. Based on the CDR3 plus reference TRBV30 and TRBJ2-6, the full variable domain is SQTIHQWPATLVQPVGSPLSLECTVEGTSNPNLYWYRQAAGRGLQLLFYSVGIGQISSEVPQNLSASRPQDRQFILSSKKLLLSDSGFYLCAWRDRGVSGANVLTFGAGSRLTVL.

V and J are TRBV19 and TRBJ1-5; D possibly corresponds to TRBD1 (6 bases). This CDR3 region has 16 residues. CDR1 is LNHDA, CDR2 SQIVND, per germline (reference sequence). V gave up 10 bases and J gave up 4 bases, with 23 bases separating them. In DNA form, the CDR3 reads TGTGCCATCAGTGGTCGCCCGGGGGCGCCGAATCAGCCCCAGCATTTT. Translation gives CAISGRPGAPNQPQHF.

In this sample, this clone turned up a few times. This chain links TRBV2 with TRBJ2-7; 10 nucleotides agree with TRBD1. The CDR3 spans 16 residues. With 0 bases clipped from V and 3 bases from J, the junction kept 5 bases outside the gene matches. Germline V gene lookup returns CDR1 SNHLY and CDR2 FYNNEI. CDR3 in amino acids: CASSEAGQGIYYEQYF. CDR3 coding DNA: TGTGCCAGCAGTGAAGCGGGACAGGGGATTTACTACGAGCAGTACTTC.

The rearrangement joins TRBV9 to TRBJ1-1; maybe TRBD1 (5 bases). Trimming took 6 bases from V and 0 from J, leaving 9 bases between them. CDR1 is SGDLS and CDR2 is YYNGEE in the germline V gene. This CDR3 region has 13 residues. The CDR3 coding sequence is TGTGCCAGCAATCAGGGACTGAACACTGAAGCTTTCTTT. It specifies CASNQGLNTEAFF.

The chain links TRBV7-9 to TRBJ1-1, with 7 nucleotides matching TRBD1. Germline trimming cut 4 bases from V and 0 bases from J; bases unmatched to any gene: 8. Germline-derived CDR1 and CDR2 are SEHNR and FQNEAQ (reference sequence). This CDR3 contains 16 residues. For the CDR3, the DNA is TGTGCCAGCAGCTCTAACCCGGGACAGATGAACACTGAAGCTTTCTTT. Amino acids: CASSSNPGQMNTEAFF.

The chain joins TRBV6-5 to TRBJ1-2; no clear D gene. V shed 0 bases and J shed 7 bases, with 12 bases lying between them. The CDR3 runs 14 residues. Germline CDR1 reads MNHEY; CDR2 reads SVGAGI. The CDR3 coding sequence is TGTGCCAGCAGTTACTCGAGTGGGCTCTTTGGCTACACCTTC. As protein: CASSYSSGLFGYTF.

The chain couples TRBV5-1 to TRBJ2-1, with D perhaps matching TRBD1 (6 bases). The CDR3 covers 12 residues. With 6 bases removed from V and 12 bases from J, the gap between germline ends came to 16 bases. CDR1 and CDR2 from the germline V gene are SGHRS and YFSETQ. CDR3 bases: TGCGCCAGCAAGGCCCGGGGACAAGTGCAGTTCTTC. Protein sequence: CASKARGQVQFF.

This clone has a handful of counts. The V gene is TRBV6-1, the J gene TRBJ2-6, with no clear D. Germline V gives CDR1 MNHNS, CDR2 SASEGT. V lost 10 bases to trimming and J lost 0 bases, with 10 bases between them. CDR3 length: 14 amino acids. The CDR3 region is CATGRASGANVLTF. The CDR3, as DNA: TGTGCCACCGGACGGGCCTCTGGGGCCAACGTCCTGACTTTC.

The chain employs TRBV5-1 and TRBJ2-2; D gene uncertain. Germline CDR1 and CDR2: SGHRS and YFSETQ. Trimming took off 1 base at V and 6 bases at J, with 4 bases between the two ends. This CDR3 comprises 12 residues. The CDR3, as DNA: TGCGCCAGCAGCTTGTGGTCCGGGGAGCTGTTTTTT. Translation gives CASSLWSGELFF.

This clone was recorded a few times. This sample includes further DNA sequences coding for the same CDR3. V usage is TRBV7-2 and J usage is TRBJ2-7, with D unclear. In germline, CDR1 is SGHTA, CDR2 FQGNSA. This CDR3 is built from 12 residues. Trimming pared 5 bases from V and 2 bases from J, leaving 7 bases between. This CDR3 is CASSLSTYEQYF. The CDR3, as DNA: TGTGCCAGCAGCCTCAGCACCTACGAGCAGTACTTC.